A selection of T cell receptor beta chains follows, all from one sample in a study of blood T cell repertoires in COVID-19. Repertoires were generated with immunoSEQ multiplex PCR, while TCRdb's copy carries only in-frame clones and drops some. The data contain around 450,000 clones, 90% of them singletons. The sample consisted of PBMCs or T cells enriched from blood (not recorded which). These receptors originate from a man younger than 35 who had recovered from COVID-19. The CDR3 runs from the conserved cysteine through the conserved F or W. A D gene is named only where the DNA matches it firmly. Only part of the rows carry a size: once, few, many, or a class if the clone is expanded.

CASSATGYSNQPQHF,TGTGCCAGCAGCGCGACCGGGTATAGCAATCAGCCCCAGCATTTT,TRBV6-5,NA,NA,TRBJ1-5
CASSQRGRHGYTF,TGTGCCAGCAGCCAGCGAGGGCGGCATGGCTACACCTTC,TRBV14,NA,NA,TRBJ1-2
CASSGTVFYGYTF,TGTGCCAGCAGCGGGACAGTATTCTATGGCTACACCTTC,TRBV9,NA,NA,TRBJ1-2
CASSFFHEQFF,TGTGCCAGCAGTTTCTTCCATGAGCAGTTCTTC,TRBV28,NA,NA,TRBJ2-1
CSASQGTNYGYTF,TGCAGTGCTAGTCAGGGCACTAACTATGGCTACACCTTC,TRBV20-1,NA,NA,TRBJ1-2
CASRGLGNTEAFF,TGTGCCAGCAGAGGTTTGGGGAACACTGAAGCTTTCTTT,TRBV18,once,NA,TRBJ1-1
CASSLERYEQYF,TGTGCCAGCAGCTTGGAGCGCTACGAGCAGTACTTC,TRBV5-4,few,NA,TRBJ2-7
CASSVRRGSNEKLFF,TGTGCCAGCAGCGTTCGCCGAGGGTCTAATGAAAAACTGTTTTTT,TRBV6-4,NA,NA,TRBJ1-4
CSVPTLPGGEAFF,TGCAGCGTGCCCACGCTGCCGGGTGGTGAAGCTTTCTTT,TRBV29-1,NA,NA,TRBJ1-1
CASSLDPGVYTGELFF,TGTGCCAGCAGCTTGGATCCGGGAGTGTACACCGGGGAGCTGTTTTTT,TRBV5-5,NA,NA,TRBJ2-2
CASSEAHSLTVEAFF,TGTGCCAGCAGTGAAGCCCATAGTCTGACAGTCGAAGCTTTCTTT,TRBV2,NA,NA,TRBJ1-1
CASSYTTRYRGYNTEAFF,TGTGCCAGCAGCTATACTACTCGGTACAGGGGGTATAACACTGAAGCTTTCTTT,TRBV5-5,NA,TRBD1,TRBJ1-1
CASSARDRSYEQYF,TGTGCCAGCAGCGCCCGGGACAGGTCCTACGAGCAGTACTTC,TRBV5-4,NA,TRBD1,TRBJ2-7
CASSLVSQGGEKLFF,TGTGCCAGCAGCTTAGTGTCGCAGGGCGGTGAAAAACTGTTTTTT,TRBV7-6,NA,NA,TRBJ1-4
CASRASGTYEQYF,TGTGCCAGTAGGGCTAGCGGGACCTACGAGCAGTACTTC,TRBV19,NA,TRBD2,TRBJ2-7
CASTHRSSAQAFF,TGTGCCAGCACTCATAGAAGTAGCGCCCAAGCTTTCTTT,TRBV27,NA,NA,TRBJ1-1
CASNTGVGSEQFF,TGTGCCAGTAATACGGGAGTGGGGAGTGAGCAGTTCTTC,TRBV19,few,NA,TRBJ2-1
CAISDSDRQNYGYTF,TGTGCCATCAGTGACTCGGACAGACAAAACTATGGCTACACCTTC,TRBV10-3,NA,NA,TRBJ1-2
CASSYPRVNTEAFF,TGTGCCAGCAGTTACCCGCGGGTGAACACTGAAGCTTTCTTT,TRBV2,NA,NA,TRBJ1-1
CASRLLQGETTDTQYF,TGCGCCAGCAGGTTACTACAGGGTGAGACTACGGATACGCAGTATTTT,TRBV5-1,NA,NA,TRBJ2-3
CASRNGVYEQYF,TGTGCCAGCAGAAACGGGGTATACGAGCAGTACTTC,TRBV27,NA,NA,TRBJ2-7
CASSYRGEWTEAFF,TGTGCCAGCAGCTACAGGGGAGAGTGGACTGAAGCTTTCTTT,TRBV14,NA,TRBD1,TRBJ1-1
CASSHAGASGGFIETQYF,TGTGCCAGCAGCCATGCCGGGGCCAGCGGGGGGTTCATTGAGACCCAGTACTTC,TRBV7-2,NA,TRBD2,TRBJ2-5
CATSLAGSNTGELFF,TGTGCCACCAGTCTCGCAGGGTCAAACACCGGGGAGCTGTTTTTT,TRBV24-1,NA,NA,TRBJ2-2
CASSYLLAGAEHGYTF,TGTGCCAGCAGTTACCTCCTGGCAGGGGCCGAGCATGGCTACACCTTC,TRBV6-5,NA,NA,TRBJ1-2
CASSPAYEQYF,TGTGCCAGCAGCCCCGCCTACGAGCAGTACTTC,TRBV5-8,NA,NA,TRBJ2-7
CASRPQRLGSYNEQFF,TGTGCCAGCAGGCCCCAGCGCTTGGGCTCCTACAATGAGCAGTTCTTC,TRBV27,NA,NA,TRBJ2-1
CASSEARGENYGYTF,TGTGCCAGCAGTGAAGCGCGGGGGGAGAACTATGGCTACACCTTC,TRBV2,once,NA,TRBJ1-2
CSAGGVGEQFF,TGCAGCGCAGGAGGGGTAGGGGAGCAGTTCTTC,TRBV29-1,once,NA,TRBJ2-1
CASSLGQGATYEQYF,TGTGCCAGCAGCCTAGGACAGGGGGCTACCTACGAGCAGTACTTC,TRBV7-3,NA,TRBD1,TRBJ2-7
CASSQPGNIQYF,TGTGCCAGCAGCCAACCAGGAAACATTCAGTACTTC,TRBV3-1/TRBV3-2,NA,NA,TRBJ2-4
CASSSRVRTGSGYTF,TGCGCCAGCAGCTCCCGTGTCCGGACAGGGAGTGGCTACACCTTC,TRBV5-1,few,TRBD1,TRBJ1-2
CASSLNSGGGAVKTQYF,TGCGCCAGCAGCCTGAATTCGGGCGGGGGGGCCGTAAAGACCCAGTACTTC,TRBV5-1,NA,TRBD2,TRBJ2-5
CASGIAGTDTQYF,TGTGCCAGCGGGATAGCGGGCACAGATACGCAGTATTTT,TRBV7-2,few,NA,TRBJ2-3
CASSSGWNEQFF,TGTGCCAGCAGCTCGGGATGGAATGAGCAGTTCTTC,TRBV11-2,NA,NA,TRBJ2-1
CASSLAAGTGWGEAFF,TGCGCCAGCAGCTTGGCCGCCGGGACAGGCTGGGGTGAAGCTTTCTTT,TRBV5-1,NA,TRBD1,TRBJ1-1
CASSRGGTNHEQYF,TGTGCCAGCAGCCGAGGAGGGACTAACCACGAGCAGTACTTC,TRBV7-7,NA,TRBD2,TRBJ2-7
CASSLVYQGAGEAFF,TGCGCCAGCAGCTTGGTGTATCAAGGTGCAGGTGAAGCTTTCTTT,TRBV5-1,NA,NA,TRBJ1-1
CASSSSSPSDYNEQFF,TGCGCCAGCAGCTCCTCCTCGCCTAGCGACTACAATGAGCAGTTCTTC,TRBV5-1,NA,NA,TRBJ2-1
CASSTGLAGADTQYF,TGTGCCAGCAGCACGGGACTAGCGGGAGCGGATACGCAGTATTTT,TRBV9,NA,TRBD2,TRBJ2-3
CASSTDLWTSGRARETQYF,TGTGCCAGTAGTACCGATCTTTGGACTAGCGGGAGGGCCCGCGAGACCCAGTACTTC,TRBV19,NA,TRBD2,TRBJ2-5
CASSLTSGAYNEQFF,TGTGCCAGCAGCTTAACTAGCGGGGCTTACAATGAGCAGTTCTTC,TRBV7-2,NA,TRBD2,TRBJ2-1
CASSLRRNTEAFF,TGTGCCAGCAGTCTTAGAAGGAACACTGAAGCTTTCTTT,TRBV9,NA,NA,TRBJ1-1
CAIPSDRDSNQPQHF,TGTGCCATACCGTCGGACAGGGATAGCAATCAGCCCCAGCATTTT,TRBV6-5,NA,TRBD1,TRBJ1-5
CASSPRTGGEQYF,TGCGCCAGCAGCCCCCGGACAGGGGGGGAGCAGTACTTC,TRBV5-1,NA,TRBD1,TRBJ2-7
CASSPIGGGESDTQYF,TGTGCCAGCAGCCCGATAGGTGGCGGGGAATCAGATACGCAGTATTTT,TRBV3-1/TRBV3-2,NA,NA,TRBJ2-3
CASSPGTGYQETQYF,TGTGCCAGCAGCCCCGGGACAGGCTACCAAGAGACCCAGTACTTC,TRBV7-7,NA,TRBD1,TRBJ2-5
CSAGEQGSYEQYF,TGCAGCGCAGGGGAACAGGGGTCCTACGAGCAGTACTTC,TRBV29-1,few,TRBD1,TRBJ2-7
CASSNLAGGPGEQFF,TGTGCCAGCAGCAATCTAGCGGGAGGGCCGGGGGAGCAGTTCTTC,TRBV11-2,NA,TRBD2,TRBJ2-1
CASSSTGASSYNSPLHF,TGTGCCAGCAGTTCTACAGGGGCCAGCTCCTATAATTCACCCCTCCACTTT,TRBV27,NA,TRBD1,TRBJ1-6
CASSFQDRVNGYTF,TGTGCCAGCAGCTTCCAAGACAGGGTAAATGGCTACACCTTC,TRBV11-2,NA,TRBD1,TRBJ1-2
CASSQDPRGNTEAFF,TGTGCCAGCAGCCAAGATCCTCGGGGAAACACTGAAGCTTTCTTT,TRBV3-1/TRBV3-2,NA,NA,TRBJ1-1
CASSTGGGSNTEAFF,TGTGCCAGTAGTACCGGCGGGGGTTCTAACACTGAAGCTTTCTTT,TRBV19,NA,NA,TRBJ1-1
CASSRVGGPPILGTGELFF,TGTGCCAGCAGCAGAGTTGGGGGCCCACCTATTTTGGGCACCGGGGAGCTGTTTTTT,TRBV21-1,NA,NA,TRBJ2-2
CASSPDRGNYGYTF,TGTGCCAGTAGCCCTGACAGGGGGAACTATGGCTACACCTTC,TRBV19,NA,TRBD1,TRBJ1-2
CASRSTGEGNRAFF,TGTGCCAGCAGGTCGACAGGGGAGGGAAACCGGGCTTTCTTT,TRBV2,NA,TRBD1,TRBJ1-1
CASSDLQGGEQFF,TGCGCCAGCAGTGACTTACAGGGGGGTGAGCAGTTCTTC,TRBV10-2,NA,TRBD1,TRBJ2-1
CASSLGQSYGYTF,TGTGCCAGCAGCTTAGGACAGTCCTATGGCTACACCTTC,TRBV13,NA,NA,TRBJ1-2